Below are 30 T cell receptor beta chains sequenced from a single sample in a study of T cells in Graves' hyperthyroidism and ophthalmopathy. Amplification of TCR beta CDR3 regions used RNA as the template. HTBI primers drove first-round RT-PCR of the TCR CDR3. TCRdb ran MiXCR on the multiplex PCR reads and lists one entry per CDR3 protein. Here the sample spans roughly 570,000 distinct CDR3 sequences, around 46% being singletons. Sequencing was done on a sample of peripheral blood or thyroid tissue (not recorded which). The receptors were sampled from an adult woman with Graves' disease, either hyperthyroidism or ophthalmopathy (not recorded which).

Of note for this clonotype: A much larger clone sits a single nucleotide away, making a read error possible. CDR3: CASSDYYGNQPQHF. The CDR3 DNA is TGTGCCAGCAGCGATTATTATGGCAATCAGCCCCAGCATTTT. V and J are TRBV7-3 and TRBJ1-5; D not certain. Per germline, CDR1 SGHTA and CDR2 FQGTGA. V was cut by 5 bases and J by 2 bases, with 10 bases left in between. There are 14 residues in the CDR3.

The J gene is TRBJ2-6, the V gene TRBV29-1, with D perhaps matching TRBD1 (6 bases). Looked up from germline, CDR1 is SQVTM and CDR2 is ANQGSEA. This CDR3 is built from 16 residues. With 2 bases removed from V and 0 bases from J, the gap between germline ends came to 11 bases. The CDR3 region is CSVEWGQSSGANVLTF. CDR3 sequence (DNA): TGCAGCGTTGAATGGGGACAAAGCTCTGGGGCCAACGTCCTGACTTTC.

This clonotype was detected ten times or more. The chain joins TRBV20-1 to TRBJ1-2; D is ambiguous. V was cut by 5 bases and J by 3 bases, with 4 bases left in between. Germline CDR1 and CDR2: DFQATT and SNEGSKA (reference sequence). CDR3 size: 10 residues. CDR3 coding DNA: TGCAGTGCTTTTGACTATGGCTACACCTTC. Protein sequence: CSAFDYGYTF.

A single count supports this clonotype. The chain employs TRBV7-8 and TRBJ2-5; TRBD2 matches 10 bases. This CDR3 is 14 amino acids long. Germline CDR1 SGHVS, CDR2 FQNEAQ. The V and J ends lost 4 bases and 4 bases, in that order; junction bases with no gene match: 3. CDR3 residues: CASSWLAGGETQYF. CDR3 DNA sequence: TGTGCCAGCAGCTGGTTAGCGGGAGGAGAGACCCAGTACTTC.

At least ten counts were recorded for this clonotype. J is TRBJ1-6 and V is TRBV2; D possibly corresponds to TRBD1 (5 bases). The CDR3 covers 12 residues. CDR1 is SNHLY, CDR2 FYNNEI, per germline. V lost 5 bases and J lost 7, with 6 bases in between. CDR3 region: CASSPGNSPLHF. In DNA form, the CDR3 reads TGTGCCAGCAGTCCAGGGAATTCACCCCTCCACTTT.

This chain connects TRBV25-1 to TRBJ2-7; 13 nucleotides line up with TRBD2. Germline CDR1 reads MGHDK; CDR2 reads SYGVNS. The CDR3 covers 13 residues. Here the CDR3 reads CAKLAGGPGEQYF. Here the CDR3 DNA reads TGTGCTAAACTAGCGGGAGGGCCGGGGGAGCAGTACTTC.

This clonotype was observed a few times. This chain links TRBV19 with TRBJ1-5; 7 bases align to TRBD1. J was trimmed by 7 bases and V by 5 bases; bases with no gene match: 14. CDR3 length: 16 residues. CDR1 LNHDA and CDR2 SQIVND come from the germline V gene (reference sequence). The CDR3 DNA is TGTGCCAGTAGTGGCCCCAGGGGGGCTTTAGAGCAGCCCCAGCATTTT. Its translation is CASSGPRGALEQPQHF.

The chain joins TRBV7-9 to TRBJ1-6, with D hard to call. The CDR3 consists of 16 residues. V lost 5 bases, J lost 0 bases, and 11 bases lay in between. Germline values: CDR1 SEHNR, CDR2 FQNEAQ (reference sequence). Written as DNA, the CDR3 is TGTGCCAGCAGCCAGCATGAAACCTCCTATAATTCACCCCTCCACTTT. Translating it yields CASSQHETSYNSPLHF.

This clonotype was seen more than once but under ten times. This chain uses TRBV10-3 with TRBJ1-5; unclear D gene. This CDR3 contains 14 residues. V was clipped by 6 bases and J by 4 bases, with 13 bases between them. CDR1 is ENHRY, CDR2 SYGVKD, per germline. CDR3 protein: CAIRDPSGNQPQHF. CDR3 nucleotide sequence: TGTGCCATCAGGGACCCGTCTGGTAATCAGCCCCAGCATTTT.

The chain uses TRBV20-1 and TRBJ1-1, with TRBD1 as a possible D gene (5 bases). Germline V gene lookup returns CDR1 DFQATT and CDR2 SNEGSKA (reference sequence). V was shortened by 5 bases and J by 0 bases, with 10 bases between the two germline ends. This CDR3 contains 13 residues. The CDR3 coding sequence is TGCAGTGCTTCCGGGACCTTGAACACTGAAGCTTTCTTT. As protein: CSASGTLNTEAFF.

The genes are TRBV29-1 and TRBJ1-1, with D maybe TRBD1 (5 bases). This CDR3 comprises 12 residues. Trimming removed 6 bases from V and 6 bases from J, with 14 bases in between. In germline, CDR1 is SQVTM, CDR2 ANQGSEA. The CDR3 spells CSVTGGMAEAFF. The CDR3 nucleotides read TGCAGCGTGACGGGGGGTATGGCTGAAGCTTTCTTT. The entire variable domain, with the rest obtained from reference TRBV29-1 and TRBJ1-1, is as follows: SAVISQKPSRDICQRGTSLTIQCQVDSQVTMMFWYRQQPGQSLTLIATANQGSEATYESGFVIDKFPISRPNLTFSTLTVSNMSPEDSSIYLCSVTGGMAEAFFGQGTRLTVV.

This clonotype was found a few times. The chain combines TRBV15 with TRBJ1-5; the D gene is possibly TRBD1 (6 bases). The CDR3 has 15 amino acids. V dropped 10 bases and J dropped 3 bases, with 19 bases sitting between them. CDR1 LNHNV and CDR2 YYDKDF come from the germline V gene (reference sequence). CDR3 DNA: TGTGCCAGCAGTGTGGACAAGGGGGTCAATCAGCCCCAGCATTTT. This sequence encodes CASSVDKGVNQPQHF.

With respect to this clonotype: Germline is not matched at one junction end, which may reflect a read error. CDR3 DNA: TGTGCCAGCAGGGAAGGGAACAGGCGGAACACCGGGGAGCTGTTTTTT. Amino acids: CASREGNRRNTGELFF. The chain carries TRBV2 and TRBJ2-2; D is possibly TRBD1 (5 bases). Germline V CDR1 and CDR2: SNHLY, FYNNEI. There are 16 residues in the CDR3. The full variable domain, completed using reference TRBV2 and TRBJ2-2, is EPEVTQTPSHQVTQMGQEVILRCVPISNHLYFYWYRQILGQKVEFLVSFYNNEISEKSEIFDDQFSVERPDGSNFTLKIRSTKLEDSAMYFCASREGNRRNTGELFFGEGSRLTVL.

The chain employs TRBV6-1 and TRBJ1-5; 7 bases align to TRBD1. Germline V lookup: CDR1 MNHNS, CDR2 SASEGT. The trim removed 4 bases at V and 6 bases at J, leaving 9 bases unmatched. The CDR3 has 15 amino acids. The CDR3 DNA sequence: TGTGCCAGCAGTGCAACAGGGGCAGGGCTTCAGCCCCAGCATTTT. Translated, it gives CASSATGAGLQPQHF.

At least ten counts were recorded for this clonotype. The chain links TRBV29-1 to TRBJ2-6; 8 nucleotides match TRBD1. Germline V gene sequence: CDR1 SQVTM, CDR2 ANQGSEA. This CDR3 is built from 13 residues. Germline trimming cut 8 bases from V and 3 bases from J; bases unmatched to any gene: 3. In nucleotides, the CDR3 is TGCAGCTTCAGGGGGCTTGGGGCCAACGTCCTGACTTTC. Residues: CSFRGLGANVLTF. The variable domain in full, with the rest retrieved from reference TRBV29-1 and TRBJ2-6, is SAVISQKPSRDICQRGTSLTIQCQVDSQVTMMFWYRQQPGQSLTLIATANQGSEATYESGFVIDKFPISRPNLTFSTLTVSNMSPEDSSIYLCSFRGLGANVLTFGAGSRLTVL.

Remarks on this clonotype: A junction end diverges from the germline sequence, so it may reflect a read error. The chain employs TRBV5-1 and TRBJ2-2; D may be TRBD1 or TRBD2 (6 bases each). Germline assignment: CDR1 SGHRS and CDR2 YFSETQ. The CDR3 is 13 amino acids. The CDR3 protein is CASSLGGSGEPFF. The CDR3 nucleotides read TGCGCCAGCAGCTTAGGGGGGTCCGGGGAGCCGTTTTTT.

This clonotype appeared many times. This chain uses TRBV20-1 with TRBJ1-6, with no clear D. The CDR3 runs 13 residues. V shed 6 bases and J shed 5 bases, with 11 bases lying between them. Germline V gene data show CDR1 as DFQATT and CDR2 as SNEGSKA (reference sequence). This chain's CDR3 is CSAPRTDNSPLHF. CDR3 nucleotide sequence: TGCAGTGCCCCACGGACGGATAATTCACCCCTCCACTTT.

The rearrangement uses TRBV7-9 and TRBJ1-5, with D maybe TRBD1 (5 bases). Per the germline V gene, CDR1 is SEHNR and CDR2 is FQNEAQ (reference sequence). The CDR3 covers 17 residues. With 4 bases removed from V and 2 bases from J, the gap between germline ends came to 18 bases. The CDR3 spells CASSYLRDPEGNQPQHF. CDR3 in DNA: TGTGCCAGCAGCTACCTCAGGGACCCTGAGGGCAATCAGCCCCAGCATTTT.

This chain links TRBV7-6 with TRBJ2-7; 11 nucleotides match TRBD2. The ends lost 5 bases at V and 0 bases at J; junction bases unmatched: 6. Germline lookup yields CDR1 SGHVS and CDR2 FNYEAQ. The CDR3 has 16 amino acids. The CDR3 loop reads CASSLPTSGSSYEQYF. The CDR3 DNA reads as TGTGCCAGCAGCCTCCCAACTAGCGGGAGCTCCTACGAGCAGTACTTC.

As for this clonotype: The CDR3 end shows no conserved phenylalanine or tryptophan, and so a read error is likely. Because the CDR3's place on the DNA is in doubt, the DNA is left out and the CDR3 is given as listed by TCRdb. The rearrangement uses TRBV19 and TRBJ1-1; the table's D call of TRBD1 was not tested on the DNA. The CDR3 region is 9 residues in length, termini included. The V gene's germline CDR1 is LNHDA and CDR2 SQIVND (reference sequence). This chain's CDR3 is CASSTSGTG.

DNA for the CDR3: TGTGCCAGTAGTATAGGGCAAGCGGGCAATCAGCCCCAGCATTTT. Encoded protein: CASSIGQAGNQPQHF. The chain joins TRBV19 to TRBJ1-5; no reliable D call. The germline V gene encodes CDR1 LNHDA and CDR2 SQIVND (reference sequence). V was pared by 1 base and J by 2 bases, with 9 bases between. This CDR3 region has 15 residues.

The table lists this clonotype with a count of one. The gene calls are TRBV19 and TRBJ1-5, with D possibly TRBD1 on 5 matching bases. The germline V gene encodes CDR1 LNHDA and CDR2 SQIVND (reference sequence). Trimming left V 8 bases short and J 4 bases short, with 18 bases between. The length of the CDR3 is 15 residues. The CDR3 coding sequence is TGTGCCAGTGGGAGGACAAGGGCATTTAATCAGCCCCAGCATTTT. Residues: CASGRTRAFNQPQHF.

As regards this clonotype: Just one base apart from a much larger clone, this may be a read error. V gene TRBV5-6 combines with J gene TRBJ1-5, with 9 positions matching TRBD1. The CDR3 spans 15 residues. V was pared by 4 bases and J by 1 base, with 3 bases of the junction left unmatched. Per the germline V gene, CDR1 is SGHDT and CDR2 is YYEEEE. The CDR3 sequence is CASSHGTGSNQPQHF. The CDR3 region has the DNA TGTGCCAGCAGCCACGGGACAGGGAGCAATCAGCCCCAGCATTTT.

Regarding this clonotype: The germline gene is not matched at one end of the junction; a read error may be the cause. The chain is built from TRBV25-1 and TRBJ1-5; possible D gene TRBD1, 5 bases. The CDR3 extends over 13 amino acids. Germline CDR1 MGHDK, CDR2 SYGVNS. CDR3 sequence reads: CASSDQGNQPQHF. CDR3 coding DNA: TGTGCCAGCAGTGATCAGGGCAACCAGCCCCAGCATTTT. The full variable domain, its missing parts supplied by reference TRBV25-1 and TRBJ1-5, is EADIYQTPRYLVIGTGKKITLECSQTMGHDKMYWYQQDPGMELHLIHYSYGVNSTEKGDLSSESTVSRIRTEHFPLTLESARPSHTSQYLCASSDQGNQPQHFGDGTRLSIL.

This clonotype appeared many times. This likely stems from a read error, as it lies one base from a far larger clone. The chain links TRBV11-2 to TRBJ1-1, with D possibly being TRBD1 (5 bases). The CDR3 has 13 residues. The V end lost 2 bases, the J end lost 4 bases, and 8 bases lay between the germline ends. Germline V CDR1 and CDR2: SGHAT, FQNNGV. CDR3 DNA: TGTGCCAGCAGCTTAAGACAGAGCACTGAAGCTTTCTTT. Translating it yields CASSLRQSTEAFF.

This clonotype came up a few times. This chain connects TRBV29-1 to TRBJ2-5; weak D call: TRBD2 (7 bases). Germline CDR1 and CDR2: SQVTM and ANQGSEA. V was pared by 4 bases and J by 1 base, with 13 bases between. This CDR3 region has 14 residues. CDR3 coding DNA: TGCAGCGTTGCCAGGGGAGGGTCCCAAGAGACCCAGTACTTC. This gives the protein CSVARGGSQETQYF.

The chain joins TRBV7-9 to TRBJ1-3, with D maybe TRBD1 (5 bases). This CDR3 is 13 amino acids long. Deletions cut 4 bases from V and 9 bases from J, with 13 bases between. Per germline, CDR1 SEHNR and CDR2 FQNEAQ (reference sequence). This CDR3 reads CASSSSRDSTIYF. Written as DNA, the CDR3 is TGTGCCAGCAGCTCAAGCCGGGACTCCACCATATATTTT.

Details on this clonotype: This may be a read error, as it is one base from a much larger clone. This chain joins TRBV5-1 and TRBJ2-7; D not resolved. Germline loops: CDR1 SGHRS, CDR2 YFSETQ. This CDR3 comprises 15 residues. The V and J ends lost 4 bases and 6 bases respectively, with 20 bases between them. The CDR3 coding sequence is TGCGCCAGCAGCCTTTTCAGTGGATCCGGTCTCGAGCAGTACTTC. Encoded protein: CASSLFSGSGLEQYF.

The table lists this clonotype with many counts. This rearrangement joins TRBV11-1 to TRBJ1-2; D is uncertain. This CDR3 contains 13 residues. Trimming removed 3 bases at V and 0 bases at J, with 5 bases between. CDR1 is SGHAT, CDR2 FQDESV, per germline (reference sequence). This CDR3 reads CASSLRPNYGYTF. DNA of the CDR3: TGTGCCAGCAGCTTGCGGCCTAACTATGGCTACACCTTC.

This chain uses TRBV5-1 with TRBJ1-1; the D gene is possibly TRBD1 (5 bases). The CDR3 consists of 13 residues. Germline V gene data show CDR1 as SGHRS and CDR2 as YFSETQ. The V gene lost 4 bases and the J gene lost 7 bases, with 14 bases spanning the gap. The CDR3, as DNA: TGCGCCAGCAGCCCCGGGACGTACCATGAAGCTTTCTTT. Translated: CASSPGTYHEAFF.